The clone carrying this T cell receptor (beta chain) was recorded only once. The antigen is unknown. This may be a read error: a much more frequent sequence differs by one nucleotide. The data originate from a study of tumor-infiltrating lymphocytes in glioblastoma multiforme. TCR beta libraries were built from RNA through three nested multiplex PCR rounds using modified ARM-PCR. Input was roughly 0.54 ug total RNA, reverse-transcribed with a C-beta primer. TCRdb redid the calling of the multiplex PCR reads with MiXCR, one entry per CDR3 protein. In the table there are about 32,000 distinct CDR3 sequences, approximately 66% of which are singletons. Germline-derived CDR1 and CDR2 are SGHAT and FQDESV (reference sequence). The CDR3 length is 16 residues. Findings and caveats of the study: The TCR and somatic mutation analysis included just one glioblastoma patient. Detected clone frequencies may not reflect cell counts, being RNA-based. No surface-marker sorting into functional T cell subtypes was done.

The chain recombines TRBV11-1 with TRBJ2-3; D might be TRBD2 (6 bases). This receptor was identified in a male donor with glioblastoma. The sample comprised brain tumor tissue. The CDR3 is CASSLGYASDTYTQYF. CDR3 DNA sequence: TGTGCCAGCAGCTTAGGCTACGCTAGCGACACATATACGCAGTATTTT.